Listed below are T cell receptor beta chains from one sample, sequenced in a study of OX40 agonist ivuxolimab in advanced cancers. Profiling relied on immunoSEQ multiplex PCR, and the TCRdb table lists in-frame clones only, not all of them. The sample has tens of thousands of clones, about 90% seen once. Specimen: CD4+ or CD8+ T cells sorted from blood, collected in a trial of the OX40 agonist ivuxolimab. The receptors were sampled from an adult with an advanced solid tumor such as melanoma, head and neck, liver or kidney cancer. Each CDR3 is given with its conserved first and last residue.

v_gene: TRBV6-1
CDR3aa: CASRSQGETQYF

v_gene: TRBV27
CDR3aa: CASTLRLAGTDTQYF

v_gene: TRBV6-1
CDR3aa: CASSALGSNEKLFF

v_gene: TRBV29-1
CDR3aa: CSVDQYDTEAFF

v_gene: TRBV29-1
CDR3aa: CSVEVREGTETQYF

v_gene: TRBV28
CDR3aa: CASSSPGLAGGYNEQFF

v_gene: TRBV28
CDR3aa: CASSDRAMGNEKLFF

v_gene: TRBV11-2
CDR3aa: CASRRTGSGGTYEQYF

v_gene: TRBV2
CDR3aa: CASSVQRGYYNEQFF

v_gene: TRBV4-1
CDR3aa: CASSQVWLEQYF

v_gene: TRBV5-4
CDR3aa: CASSNSGSSTGELFF

v_gene: TRBV28
CDR3aa: CASSSQGAGYGYTF

v_gene: TRBV30
CDR3aa: CAWSQTGGLAGNTIYF

v_gene: TRBV7-9
CDR3aa: CASSVSPTSYEQYF

v_gene: TRBV29-1
CDR3aa: CSVEASSGSRLEQFF

v_gene: TRBV6-1
CDR3aa: CASSAGSDSGYNEQFF

v_gene: TRBV19
CDR3aa: CASTPRQGNQPQHF

v_gene: TRBV19
CDR3aa: CASSLKGKEQFF

v_gene: TRBV6-6
CDR3aa: CASSLGHQGQPQHF

v_gene: TRBV2
CDR3aa: CASKRLAGTQYF

v_gene: TRBV5-4
CDR3aa: CASSLEQGLSYGYTF

v_gene: TRBV19
CDR3aa: CASSPRTGVNYGYTF

v_gene: TRBV9
CDR3aa: CASSVGPGGDEQFF

v_gene: TRBV2
CDR3aa: CASSGWSGSGETQYF

v_gene: TRBV7-8
CDR3aa: CASSSYLSGANVLTF

v_gene: TRBV2
CDR3aa: CASRRGPNGELFF

v_gene: TRBV5-4
CDR3aa: CASGIGGSVYEQYF

v_gene: TRBV7-9
CDR3aa: CASHGNTGELFF

v_gene: TRBV5-1
CDR3aa: CASSITGSTNEKLFF

v_gene: TRBV6-1
CDR3aa: CASSEGWESYEQYF

v_gene: TRBV6-6
CDR3aa: CASSYPQMGVETQYF

v_gene: TRBV7-9
CDR3aa: CASSYAGQGRAFF

v_gene: TRBV2
CDR3aa: CASSAKTVGGYGYTF

v_gene: TRBV14
CDR3aa: CASSLGLALNENEQFF

v_gene: TRBV6-5
CDR3aa: CASSAYQPQHF

v_gene: TRBV2
CDR3aa: CASSGGYPYEQYF

v_gene: TRBV5-1
CDR3aa: CASSFGTGGSEAFF

v_gene: TRBV5-1
CDR3aa: CASRGVVSEANVLTF

v_gene: TRBV27
CDR3aa: CASRWRAEDTQYF

v_gene: TRBV9
CDR3aa: CASSVAGGDIQETQYF